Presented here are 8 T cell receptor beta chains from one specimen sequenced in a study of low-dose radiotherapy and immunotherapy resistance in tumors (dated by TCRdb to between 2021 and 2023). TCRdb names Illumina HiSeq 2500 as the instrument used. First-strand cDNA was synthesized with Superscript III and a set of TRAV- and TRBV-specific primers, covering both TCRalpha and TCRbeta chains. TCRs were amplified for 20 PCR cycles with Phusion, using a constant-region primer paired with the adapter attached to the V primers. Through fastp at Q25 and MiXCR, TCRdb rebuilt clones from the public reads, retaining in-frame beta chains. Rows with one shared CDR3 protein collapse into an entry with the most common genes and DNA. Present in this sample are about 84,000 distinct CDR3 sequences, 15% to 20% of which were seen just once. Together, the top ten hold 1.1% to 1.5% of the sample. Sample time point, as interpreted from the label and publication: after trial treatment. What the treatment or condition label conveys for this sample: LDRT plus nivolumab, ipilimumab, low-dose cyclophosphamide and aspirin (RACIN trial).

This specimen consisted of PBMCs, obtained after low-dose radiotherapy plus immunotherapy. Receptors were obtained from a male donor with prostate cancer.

CDR3: CASRRTNPGGRDREQYF. The CDR3 region has the DNA TGTGCCAGCAGACGGACTAACCCAGGGGGAAGGGATCGAGAGCAGTACTTC. This chain connects TRBV5-3 to TRBJ2-7, with D tentatively TRBD1 (7 bases). TRBV5-3 is reported as an ORF; its role is uncertain. Trimming removed 8 bases from V and 7 bases from J, with 31 bases in between. The CDR3 runs to 17 residues.

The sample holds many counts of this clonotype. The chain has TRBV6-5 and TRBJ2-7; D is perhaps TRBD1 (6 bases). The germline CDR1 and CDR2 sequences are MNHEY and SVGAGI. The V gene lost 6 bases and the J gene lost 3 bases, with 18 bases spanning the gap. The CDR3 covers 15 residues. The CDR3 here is CASRTLGHKNYEQYF. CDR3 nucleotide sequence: TGTGCCAGCAGAACTTTGGGACACAAAAACTACGAGCAGTACTTC.

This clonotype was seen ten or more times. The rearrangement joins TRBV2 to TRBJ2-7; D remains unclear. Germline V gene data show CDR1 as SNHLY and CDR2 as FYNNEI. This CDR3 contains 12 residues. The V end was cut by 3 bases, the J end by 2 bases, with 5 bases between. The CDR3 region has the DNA TGTGCCAGCAGTGATAGACCCTACGAGCAGTACTTC. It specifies CASSDRPYEQYF. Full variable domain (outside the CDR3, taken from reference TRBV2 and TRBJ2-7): EPEVTQTPSHQVTQMGQEVILRCVPISNHLYFYWYRQILGQKVEFLVSFYNNEISEKSEIFDDQFSVERPDGSNFTLKIRSTKLEDSAMYFCASSDRPYEQYFGPGTRLTVT.

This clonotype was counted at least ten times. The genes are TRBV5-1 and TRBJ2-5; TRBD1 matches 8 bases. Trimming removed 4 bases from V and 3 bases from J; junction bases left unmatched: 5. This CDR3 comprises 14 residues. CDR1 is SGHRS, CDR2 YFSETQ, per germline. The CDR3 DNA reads TGCGCCAGCAGCCTCGGACAGGGCAAAGAGACCCAGTACTTC. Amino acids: CASSLGQGKETQYF. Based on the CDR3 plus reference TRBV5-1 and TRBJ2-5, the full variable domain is KAGVTQTPRYLIKTRGQQVTLSCSPISGHRSVSWYQQTPGQGLQFLFEYFSETQRNKGNFPGRFSGRQFSNSRSEMNVSTLELGDSALYLCASSLGQGKETQYFGPGTRLLVL.

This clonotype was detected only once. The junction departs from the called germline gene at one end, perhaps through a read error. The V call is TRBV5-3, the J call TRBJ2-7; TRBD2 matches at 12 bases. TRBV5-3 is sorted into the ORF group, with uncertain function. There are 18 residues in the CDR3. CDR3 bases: TGTGCCAGCAGCTCCCGACTAGCGGGAGTAGTTAATGGACACGAGCAGTACTTC. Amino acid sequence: CASSSRLAGVVNGHEQYF.

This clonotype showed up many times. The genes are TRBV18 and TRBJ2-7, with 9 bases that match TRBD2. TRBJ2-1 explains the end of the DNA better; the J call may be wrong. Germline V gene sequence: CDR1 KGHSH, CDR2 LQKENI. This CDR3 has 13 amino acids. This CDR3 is CASSPRLAEGQFF. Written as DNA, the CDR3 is TGTGCCAGCTCACCACGACTAGCGGAAGGGCAGTTCTTC.

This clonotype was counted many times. CDR3 DNA sequence: TGCAGCGTGGAACCAGGAGGCTCCTACGAGCAGTACTTC. Its translation: CSVEPGGSYEQYF. The gene calls are TRBV29-1 and TRBJ2-7; a weak D match, TRBD2 (5 bases). The CDR3 runs 13 residues. V was shortened by 6 bases and J by 0 bases, with 12 bases between the two germline ends. The germline V gene has CDR1 SQVTM and CDR2 ANQGSEA.

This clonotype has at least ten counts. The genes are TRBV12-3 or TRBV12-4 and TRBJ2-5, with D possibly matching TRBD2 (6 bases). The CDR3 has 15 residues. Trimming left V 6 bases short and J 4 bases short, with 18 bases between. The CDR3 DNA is TGTGCCAGCAGCCCCGGGGGTCGCGCCGCAGAGACCCAGTACTTC. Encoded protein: CASSPGGRAAETQYF.